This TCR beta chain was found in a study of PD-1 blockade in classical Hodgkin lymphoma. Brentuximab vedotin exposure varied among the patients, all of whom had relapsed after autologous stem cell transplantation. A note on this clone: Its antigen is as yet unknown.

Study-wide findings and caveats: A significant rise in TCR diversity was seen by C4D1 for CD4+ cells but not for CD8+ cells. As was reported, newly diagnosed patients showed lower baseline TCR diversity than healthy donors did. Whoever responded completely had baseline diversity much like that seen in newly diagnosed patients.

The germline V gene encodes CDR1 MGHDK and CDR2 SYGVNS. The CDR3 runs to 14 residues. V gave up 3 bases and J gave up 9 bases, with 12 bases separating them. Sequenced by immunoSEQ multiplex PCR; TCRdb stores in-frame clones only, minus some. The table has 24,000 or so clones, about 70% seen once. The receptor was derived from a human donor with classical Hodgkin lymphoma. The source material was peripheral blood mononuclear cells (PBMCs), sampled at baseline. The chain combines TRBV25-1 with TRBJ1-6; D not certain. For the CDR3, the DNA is TGTGCCAGCAGTGAGCAACGGAAGGGTTCACCCCTCCACTTT. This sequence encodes CASSEQRKGSPLHF.